The 10 T cell receptor beta chains listed next were all sequenced from one sample in a study of blood T cell repertoires in COVID-19. Clones were read by immunoSEQ multiplex PCR, and TCRdb kept only the in-frame ones, dropping some. The repertoire holds tens of thousands of clones, about 87% seen once, with more than 5% in the top ten. The sample was peripheral blood. All receptors come from a man aged 45-65 years with active COVID-19.

The chain is built from TRBV5-1 and TRBJ2-5; 7 bases fit TRBD2. With V trimmed by 6 bases and J by 5 bases, 16 bases remained unmatched. CDR1 and CDR2 from the germline V gene are SGHRS and YFSETQ. The CDR3 is 16 residues long. In DNA form, the CDR3 reads TGCGCCAGCACCCCCACCGGAGGGAGGGCCGGGGAGACCCAGTACTTC. It encodes CASTPTGGRAGETQYF.

V and J are TRBV6-4 and TRBJ2-5, with 9 bases identical to TRBD2. Germline V gene sequence: CDR1 MRHNA, CDR2 SNTAGT. This CDR3 contains 14 residues. The junction had 6 bases not matched to a gene; V was cut back by 6 bases and J by 4 bases. The CDR3 DNA follows: TGTGCCAGCAGGGGCGGGAGGGTGCTAGAGACCCAGTACTTC. Translation: CASRGGRVLETQYF.

Worth noting for this clone: This sample also contains other DNA sequences that code for the same CDR3. The V gene is TRBV4-3, the J gene TRBJ2-3; TRBD2 aligns across 11 bases. CDR1 and CDR2 from the germline V gene are LGHNA and YSLEER. The CDR3 runs 16 residues. The trim removed 1 base at V and 0 bases at J, leaving 0 bases unmatched. The CDR3 DNA sequence: TGCGCCAGCAGCCAAGGGACTAGCGGGAGCACAGATACGCAGTATTTT. Amino acid sequence: CASSQGTSGSTDTQYF.

This chain joins TRBV6-4 and TRBJ2-3, with 7 bases aligning to TRBD1. With 4 bases clipped from V and 2 bases from J, the junction kept 6 bases outside the gene matches. Germline V gives CDR1 MRHNA, CDR2 SNTAGT. This CDR3 spans 15 amino acids. CDR3 coding DNA: TGTGCCAGCAGTGCACAGGGGACCCCCACAGATACGCAGTATTTT. Translating it yields CASSAQGTPTDTQYF.

This chain links TRBV10-1 with TRBJ2-1, with 10 bases that match TRBD1. Germline V gene lookup returns CDR1 WNHNN and CDR2 SYGVQD (reference sequence). V shed 3 bases, J shed 8 bases, and the junction held 4 bases outside the gene matches. This CDR3 contains 14 residues. The CDR3 bases are TGCGCCAGCAGTGACCCGGGACAGGGGCATGAGCAGTTCTTC. Protein product: CASSDPGQGHEQFF.

This clone was counted once. This sequence joins TRBV27 and TRBJ1-5, with D possibly matching TRBD1 (6 bases). The germline gives CDR1 MNHEY, CDR2 SMNVEV (reference sequence). This CDR3 region has 14 residues. Trimming removed 5 bases from V and 4 bases from J, with 12 bases in between. The CDR3 bases are TGTGCCAGCAGTCTGGGACACAGTAATCAGCCCCAGCATTTT. Translated, it gives CASSLGHSNQPQHF.

This chain uses TRBV19 with TRBJ2-7; the match to TRBD1 covers 9 bases. The CDR3 contains 15 residues. Losses at the gene ends were 1 base for V and 2 bases for J; bases not matched to a gene: 3. Germline lookup yields CDR1 LNHDA and CDR2 SQIVND (reference sequence). The CDR3 here is CASSIARTGAYEQYF. The CDR3 nucleotides read TGTGCCAGTAGTATAGCGCGGACAGGGGCCTACGAGCAGTACTTC.

The chain combines TRBV4-1 with TRBJ1-1; TRBD1 matches at 7 bases. Germline CDR1 MGHRA, CDR2 YSYEKL. The CDR3 is 16 residues long. The trim removed 0 bases at V and 1 base at J, leaving 5 bases unmatched. CDR3 residues: CASSQETAGGNTEAFF. CDR3 DNA sequence: TGCGCCAGCAGCCAAGAAACGGCAGGGGGGAACACTGAAGCTTTCTTT.

In this sample, this clone turned up a few times. The rearrangement links TRBV7-2 to TRBJ2-1, with 12 bases lining up with TRBD2. V shed 3 bases, J shed 6 bases, and the junction held 12 bases outside the gene matches. CDR1 is SGHTA and CDR2 is FQGNSA in the germline V gene. CDR3 size: 18 residues. The CDR3 loop reads CASSFGTSGRRLGNEQFF. CDR3 in DNA: TGTGCCAGCAGCTTTGGAACTAGCGGGAGGAGATTAGGCAATGAGCAGTTCTTC.

The J gene is TRBJ2-2, the V gene TRBV2; TRBD1 matches 7 bases. The CDR3 runs 14 residues. With V trimmed by 5 bases and J by 3 bases, 3 bases remained unmatched. Germline V gives CDR1 SNHLY, CDR2 FYNNEI. CDR3 protein: CASSRDRYTGELFF. CDR3 nucleotides: TGTGCCAGCAGTCGGGACAGATACACCGGGGAGCTGTTTTTT.